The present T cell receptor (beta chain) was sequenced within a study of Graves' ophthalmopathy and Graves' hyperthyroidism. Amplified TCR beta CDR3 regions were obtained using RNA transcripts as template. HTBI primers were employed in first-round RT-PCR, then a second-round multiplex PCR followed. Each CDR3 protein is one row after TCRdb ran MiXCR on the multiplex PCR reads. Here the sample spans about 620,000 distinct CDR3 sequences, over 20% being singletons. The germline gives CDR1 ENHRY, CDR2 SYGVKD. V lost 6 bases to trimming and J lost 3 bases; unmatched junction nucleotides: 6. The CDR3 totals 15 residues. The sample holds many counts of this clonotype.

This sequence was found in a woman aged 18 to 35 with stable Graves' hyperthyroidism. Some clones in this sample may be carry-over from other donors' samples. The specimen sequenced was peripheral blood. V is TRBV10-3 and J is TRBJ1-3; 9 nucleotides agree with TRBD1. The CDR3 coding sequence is TGTGCCATCAGAGGACAGGGGAGCGATGGAAACACCATATATTTT. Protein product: CAIRGQGSDGNTIYF.